In its sample, the clone carrying this T cell receptor beta chain was seen a few times. Its antigen is currently unknown. Extraction of RNA preceded its reverse transcription into cDNA, which served as the sequencing template. The method was immunoSEQ multiplex PCR; TCRdb's version includes in-frame clones alone and lacks a portion of them. The repertoire includes 150,000 to 250,000 clones, 60% of them detected once, and 3% to 3.5% sits in the top ten. The sample's treatment: oral pan-JAK inhibitor, 5-10 mg twice daily. V shed 6 bases and J 5 bases; nucleotides not matched to a gene: 9. The CDR3 is made up of 14 amino acids. Germline V lookup: CDR1 PRHDT, CDR2 FYEKMQ (reference sequence). The data belong to a study of CD8+ T cells in alopecia areata. Study as a whole: In an open-label trial, patients got 5 to 10 mg tofacitinib twice daily. Patients in the study were on tofacitinib for 6 to 18 months, then off it for 6 months. Treated patients' severity was scored by percentage of affected scalp area. Study-level results: Throughout tofacitinib, many expanded lesional clones continued to persist in scalp and blood.

Sequences were derived from CD4+ T cells sorted from blood, sampled at week 4, from a patient treated with tofacitinib. The rearrangement links TRBV13 to TRBJ1-1; 7 bases are a match to TRBD1. This TCR was recovered from a human donor with alopecia areata. The DNA for the CDR3 is TGTGCCAGCAGAAGACAGGGTTGGGGAACTGAAGCTTTCTTT. Protein: CASRRQGWGTEAFF.